The entry that follows covers one T cell receptor beta chain sequence. Its antigen remains unknown. These data belong to a study of CD8 T cells in Susac syndrome. Reverse transcription of roughly 0.45 to 1 ug RNA was performed with random hexamers. Amplification of TCR beta CDR3 used immunoSEQ multiplex PCR across 54 Vbeta and 13 Jbeta. TCRdb re-derived calls from the immunoSEQ multiplex PCR reads in MiXCR, one entry per CDR3 protein. The table has some 210,000 distinct CDR3 sequences, about 94% seen once; the top ten hold about 0.15%. The J segment lost 6 bases and the V segment lost 2 bases, leaving 4 bases of the junction unmatched. The CDR3 runs 14 residues. From germline, CDR1 is SGHDT and CDR2 YYEEEE. Study outcomes and limitations: None of the CD4+ T cell repertoires in Susac syndrome showed clonal expansion.

This clonotype was obtained from a human donor with Susac syndrome. This chain joins TRBV5-6 and TRBJ2-1, with 8 bases fitting TRBD2. Sequencing was performed on CD4+ T cells from PBMCs. CDR3 DNA sequence: TGTGCCAGCAGCTTACCGACTAGCGCCAATGAGCAGTTCTTC. It is translated as CASSLPTSANEQFF.